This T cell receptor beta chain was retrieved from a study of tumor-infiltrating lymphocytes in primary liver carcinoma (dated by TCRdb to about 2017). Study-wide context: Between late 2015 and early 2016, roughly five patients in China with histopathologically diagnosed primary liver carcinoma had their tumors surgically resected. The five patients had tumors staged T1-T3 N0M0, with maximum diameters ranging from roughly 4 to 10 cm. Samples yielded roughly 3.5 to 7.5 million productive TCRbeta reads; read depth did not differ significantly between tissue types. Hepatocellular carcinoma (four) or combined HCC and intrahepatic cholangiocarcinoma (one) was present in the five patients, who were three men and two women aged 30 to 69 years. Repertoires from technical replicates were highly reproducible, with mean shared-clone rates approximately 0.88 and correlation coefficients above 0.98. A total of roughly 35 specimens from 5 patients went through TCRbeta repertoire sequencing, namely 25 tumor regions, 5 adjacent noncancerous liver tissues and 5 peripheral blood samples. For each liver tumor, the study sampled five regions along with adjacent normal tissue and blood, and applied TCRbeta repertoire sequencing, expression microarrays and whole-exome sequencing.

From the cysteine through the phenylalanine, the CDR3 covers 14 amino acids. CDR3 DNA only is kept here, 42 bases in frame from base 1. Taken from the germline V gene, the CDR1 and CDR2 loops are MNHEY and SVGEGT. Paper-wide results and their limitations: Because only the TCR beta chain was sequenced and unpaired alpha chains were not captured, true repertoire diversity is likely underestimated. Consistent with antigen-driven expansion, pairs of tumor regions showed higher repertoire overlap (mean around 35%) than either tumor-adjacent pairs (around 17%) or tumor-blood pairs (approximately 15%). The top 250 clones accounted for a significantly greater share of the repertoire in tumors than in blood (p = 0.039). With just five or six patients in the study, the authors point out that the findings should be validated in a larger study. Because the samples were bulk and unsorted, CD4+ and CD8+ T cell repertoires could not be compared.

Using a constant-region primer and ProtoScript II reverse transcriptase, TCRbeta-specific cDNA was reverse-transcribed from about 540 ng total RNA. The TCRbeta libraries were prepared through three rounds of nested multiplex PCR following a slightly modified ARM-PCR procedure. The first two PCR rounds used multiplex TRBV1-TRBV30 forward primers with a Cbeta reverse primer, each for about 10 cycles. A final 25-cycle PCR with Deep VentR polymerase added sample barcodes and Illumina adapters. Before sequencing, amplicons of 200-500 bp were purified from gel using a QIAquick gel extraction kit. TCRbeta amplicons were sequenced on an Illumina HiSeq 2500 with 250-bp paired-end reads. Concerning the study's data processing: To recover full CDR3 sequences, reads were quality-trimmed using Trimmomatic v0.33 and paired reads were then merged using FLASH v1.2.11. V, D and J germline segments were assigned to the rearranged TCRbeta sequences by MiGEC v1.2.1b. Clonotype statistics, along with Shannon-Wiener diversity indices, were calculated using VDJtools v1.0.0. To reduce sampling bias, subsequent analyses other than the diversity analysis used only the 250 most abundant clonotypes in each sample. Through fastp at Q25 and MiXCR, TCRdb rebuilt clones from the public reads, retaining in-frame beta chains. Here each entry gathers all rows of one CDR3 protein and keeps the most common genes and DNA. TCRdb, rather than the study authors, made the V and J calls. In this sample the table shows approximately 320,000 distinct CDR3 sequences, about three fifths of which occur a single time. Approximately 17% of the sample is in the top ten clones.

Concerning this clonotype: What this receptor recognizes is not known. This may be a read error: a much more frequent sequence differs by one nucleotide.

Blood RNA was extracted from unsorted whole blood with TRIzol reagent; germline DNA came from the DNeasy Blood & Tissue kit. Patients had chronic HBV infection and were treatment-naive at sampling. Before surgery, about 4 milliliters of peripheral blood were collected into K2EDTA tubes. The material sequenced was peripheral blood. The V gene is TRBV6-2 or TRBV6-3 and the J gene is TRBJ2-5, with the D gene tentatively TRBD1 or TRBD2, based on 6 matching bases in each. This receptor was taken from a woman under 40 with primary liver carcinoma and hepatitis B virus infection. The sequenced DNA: TGTGTCAGCAGCCAAGGGGGAGGATGGGAGACCCAGTACTTC. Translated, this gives CVSSQGGGWETQYF.